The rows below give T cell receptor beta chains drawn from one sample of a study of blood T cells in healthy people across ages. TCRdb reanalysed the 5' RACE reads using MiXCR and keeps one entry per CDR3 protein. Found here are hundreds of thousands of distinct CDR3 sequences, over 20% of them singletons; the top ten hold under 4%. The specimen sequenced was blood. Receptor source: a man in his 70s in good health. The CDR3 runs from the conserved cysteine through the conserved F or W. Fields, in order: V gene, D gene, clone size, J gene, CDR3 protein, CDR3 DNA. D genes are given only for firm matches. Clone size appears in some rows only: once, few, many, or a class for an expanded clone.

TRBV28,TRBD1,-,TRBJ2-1,CASGSTGTGNNEQFF,TGTGCCAGCGGCTCAACCGGGACAGGAAACAATGAGCAGTTCTTC
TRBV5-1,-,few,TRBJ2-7,CASSLAWGGGLYEQYF,TGCGCCAGCAGCTTGGCCTGGGGAGGGGGCTTATACGAGCAGTACTTC
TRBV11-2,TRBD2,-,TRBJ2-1,CASSFRGTSGRSDEQFF,TGTGCCAGCAGCTTTCGGGGGACTAGCGGGAGGAGCGATGAGCAGTTCTTC
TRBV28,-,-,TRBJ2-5,CASSFTAVETQYF,TGTGCCAGCAGTTTTACGGCAGTAGAGACCCAGTACTTC
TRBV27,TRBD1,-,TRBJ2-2,CASSFGQGSTGELFF,TGTGCCAGCAGTTTTGGACAGGGATCCACCGGGGAGCTGTTTTTT
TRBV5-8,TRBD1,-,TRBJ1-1,CASSLGDRAAFF,TGTGCCAGCAGCTTGGGGGACAGAGCGGCTTTCTTT
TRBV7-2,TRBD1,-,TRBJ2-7,CASSLGQGARYEQYF,TGTGCCAGCAGCTTAGGACAGGGGGCAAGGTACGAGCAGTACTTC
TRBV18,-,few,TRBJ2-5,CASSPPGIETQYF,TGTGCCAGCTCACCACCGGGGATAGAGACCCAGTACTTC
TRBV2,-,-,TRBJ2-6,CASSENRGRANVLTF,TGTGCCAGCAGTGAAAACCGGGGGAGGGCCAACGTCCTGACTTTC
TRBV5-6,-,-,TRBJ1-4,CASSFGSRGTNEKLFF,TGTGCCAGCAGCTTCGGCAGTCGGGGGACTAATGAAAAACTGTTTTTT
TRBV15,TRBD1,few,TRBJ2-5,CATSRGGLDRREETQYF,TGTGCCACCAGCAGAGGGGGCCTGGACAGGAGAGAAGAGACCCAGTACTTC
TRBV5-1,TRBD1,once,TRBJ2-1,CASSLLGTANNEQFF,TGCGCCAGCAGCTTACTCGGGACAGCCAACAATGAGCAGTTCTTC
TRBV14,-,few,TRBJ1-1,CASSRGLPTEAFF,TGTGCCAGCAGCCGGGGGTTGCCCACTGAAGCTTTCTTT
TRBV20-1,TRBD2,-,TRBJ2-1,CSARGLAGASSYNEQFF,TGCAGTGCTAGAGGGCTAGCGGGGGCTTCCTCCTACAATGAGCAGTTCTTC
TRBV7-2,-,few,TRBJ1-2,CASSLADVYGYTF,TGTGCCAGCAGCTTAGCGGACGTCTATGGCTACACCTTC
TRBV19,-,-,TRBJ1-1,CAISGEGPHVSSSAEAFF,TGTGCCATTTCAGGGGAAGGTCCCCATGTCTCATCGAGCGCTGAAGCTTTCTTT
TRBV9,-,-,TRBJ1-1,CASSPSQGANTEAFF,TGTGCCAGCAGTCCCTCACAGGGCGCGAACACTGAAGCTTTCTTT
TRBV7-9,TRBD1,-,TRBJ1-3,CASSPDRFLQSGNTIYF,TGTGCCAGCAGCCCGGACAGGTTCCTTCAGTCTGGAAACACCATATATTTT
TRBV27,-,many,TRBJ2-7,CASSLDGSPDEQYF,TGTGCCAGCAGTTTAGACGGATCACCAGACGAGCAGTACTTC
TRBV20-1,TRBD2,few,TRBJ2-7,CSATGTSALSYEQYF,TGCAGTGCTACCGGGACTAGCGCATTATCCTACGAGCAGTACTTC
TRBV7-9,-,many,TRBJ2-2,CASRTDRSTGELFF,TGTGCCAGCAGAACTGACAGAAGTACCGGGGAGCTGTTTTTT
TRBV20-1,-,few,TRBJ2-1,CSARDDERLPPYNEQFF,TGCAGTGCTAGAGATGACGAACGACTCCCTCCCTACAATGAGCAGTTCTTC
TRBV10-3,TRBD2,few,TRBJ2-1,CAISEFLREGRNEQFF,TGTGCCATCAGTGAGTTTTTGAGGGAGGGCCGGAATGAGCAGTTCTTC
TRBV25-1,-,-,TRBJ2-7,CASSDGGVGEQYF,TGTGCCAGCAGTGATGGAGGGGTCGGCGAGCAGTACTTC
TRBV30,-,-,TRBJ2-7,CAWTAGYEQYF,TGTGCCTGGACAGCGGGCTACGAGCAGTACTTC
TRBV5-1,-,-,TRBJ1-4,CASNLGKDNEKLFF,TGCGCCAGCAATCTCGGAAAGGATAATGAAAAACTGTTTTTT
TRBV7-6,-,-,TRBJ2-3,CASSLGSANTQYF,TGTGCCAGCAGCTTAGGGTCCGCGAATACGCAGTATTTT
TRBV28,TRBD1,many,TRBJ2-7,CASSLNRGRNYEQYF,TGTGCCAGCAGTTTAAACAGGGGTAGGAACTACGAGCAGTACTTC
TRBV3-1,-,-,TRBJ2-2,CASSQGGAANTGELFF,TGTGCCAGCAGCCAAGGGGGGGCAGCGAACACCGGGGAGCTGTTTTTT
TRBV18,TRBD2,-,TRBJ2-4,CASSPLTEGTSGSSNIQYF,TGTGCCAGCTCACCCCTAACTGAGGGAACTAGCGGGAGTTCGAACATTCAGTACTTC
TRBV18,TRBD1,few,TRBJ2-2,CASSPQGAETGELFF,TGTGCCAGCTCACCTCAGGGGGCAGAAACCGGGGAGCTGTTTTTT
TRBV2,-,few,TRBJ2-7,CASSPRASDLYEQYF,TGTGCCAGCAGCCCCCGGGCGTCTGATTTGTACGAGCAGTACTTC
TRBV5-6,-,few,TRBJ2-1,CASSTQGGPYNEQFF,TGTGCCAGCAGCACCCAGGGGGGGCCCTACAATGAGCAGTTCTTC
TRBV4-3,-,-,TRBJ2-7,CASSQEEGPYEQYF,TGCGCCAGCAGCCAAGAGGAGGGGCCCTACGAGCAGTACTTC
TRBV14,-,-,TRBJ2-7,CASSRSSHEQYF,TGTGCCAGCAGCCGCTCGTCCCACGAGCAGTACTTC
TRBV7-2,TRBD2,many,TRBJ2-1,CASSPWTSGSNEQFF,TGTGCCAGCAGCCCGTGGACTAGCGGGAGTAATGAGCAGTTCTTC
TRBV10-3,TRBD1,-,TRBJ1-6,CATTGTEASPLHF,TGTGCCACGACCGGGACAGAAGCATCACCCCTCCACTTT
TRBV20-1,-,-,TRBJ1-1,CSAPKPSTEAFF,TGCAGTGCACCTAAACCGAGCACTGAAGCTTTCTTT
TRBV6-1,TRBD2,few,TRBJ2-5,CASSRMAGGPQETQYF,TGTGCCAGCAGTCGGATGGCGGGAGGTCCCCAAGAGACCCAGTACTTC
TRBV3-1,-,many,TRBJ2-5,CASSRPTGRQETQYF,TGTGCCAGCAGCCGACCGACAGGACGTCAAGAGACCCAGTACTTC
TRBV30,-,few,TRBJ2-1,CACSRCQRAIEQFF,TGTGCCTGCAGTAGGTGCCAGCGGGCTATAGAGCAGTTCTTC
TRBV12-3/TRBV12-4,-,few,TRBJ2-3,CASRIGVTDTQYF,TGTGCCAGCAGAATAGGGGTCACAGATACGCAGTATTTT
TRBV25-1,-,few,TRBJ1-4,CASSEYSRDPDTSEKLFF,TGTGCCAGCAGTGAATATTCACGGGATCCTGATACGTCTGAAAAACTGTTTTTT